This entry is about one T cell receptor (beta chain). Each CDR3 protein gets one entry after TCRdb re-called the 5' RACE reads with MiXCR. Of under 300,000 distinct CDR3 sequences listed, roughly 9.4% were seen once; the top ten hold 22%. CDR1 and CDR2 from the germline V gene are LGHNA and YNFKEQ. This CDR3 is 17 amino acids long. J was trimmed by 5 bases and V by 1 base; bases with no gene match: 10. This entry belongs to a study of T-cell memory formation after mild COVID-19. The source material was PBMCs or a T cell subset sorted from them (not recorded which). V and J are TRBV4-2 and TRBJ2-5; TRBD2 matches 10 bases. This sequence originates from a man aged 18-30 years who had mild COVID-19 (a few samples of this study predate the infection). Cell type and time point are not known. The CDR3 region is CASSQGASGGKGETQYF. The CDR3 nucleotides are TGTGCCAGCAGCCAAGGGGCTAGCGGGGGCAAGGGGGAGACCCAGTACTTC.